Here is one T cell receptor (beta chain) with its context. Its specificity is unknown. Some clones are missing from TCRdb's copy, which holds only in-frame ones; the method was immunoSEQ multiplex PCR. The sample comprises some 88,000 clones, about 93% of which are singletons, and about 2% rests with the top ten. V gave up 1 base and J gave up 0 bases, with 7 bases separating them. Germline V gene data show CDR1 as LGHNA and CDR2 as YSLEER. The CDR3 has 16 residues. This record belongs to a study of graft-versus-host responses after intestinal transplantation. Overall study findings and caveats: Subjects displaying graft-donor T cell macrochimerism possessed elevated graft-versus-host to host-versus-graft clonal ratios inside allografts.

This material consisted of unstimulated CD8+ T cells sorted from spleen or lymph node cells, taken before intestinal transplant. This sequence joins TRBV4-3 and TRBJ1-6, with D tentatively TRBD1 (5 bases). This receptor was identified in a human donor who received an intestinal transplant. The CDR3 reads CASSQGQSSYNSPLHF. The CDR3 DNA reads as TGCGCCAGCAGCCAAGGACAGAGCTCCTATAATTCACCCCTCCACTTT.